This TCR beta chain was documented in a study of read filtering for tumor transcriptome and immune sequencing. Overall study context: Patients were about 17 male and some 13 female, mean age approximately 70 years, range roughly 47 to 80.

From approximately 430 ng of RNA, a library with molecular barcoded alpha/delta and beta/gamma adaptors was made. TCRdb re-analysed the reads in MiXCR, keeping a single row per CDR3 protein. This table has tens of thousands of distinct CDR3 sequences, roughly 21% appearing once. Germline-derived CDR1 and CDR2 are SGHTA and FQGTGA. The CDR3 contains 15 residues. Trimming removed 2 bases at V and 4 bases at J, with 9 bases between. There are many counts of this clonotype. This chain links TRBV7-3 with TRBJ2-6, with D unresolved. This TCR was recovered from a donor aged 40 or over with multiple myeloma. Source material: a population of CD138-negative cells sorted from bone marrow. CDR3 protein: CASSLAQTGANVLTF. The CDR3 nucleotides read TGTGCCAGCAGCTTAGCCCAGACCGGGGCCAACGTCCTGACTTTC.